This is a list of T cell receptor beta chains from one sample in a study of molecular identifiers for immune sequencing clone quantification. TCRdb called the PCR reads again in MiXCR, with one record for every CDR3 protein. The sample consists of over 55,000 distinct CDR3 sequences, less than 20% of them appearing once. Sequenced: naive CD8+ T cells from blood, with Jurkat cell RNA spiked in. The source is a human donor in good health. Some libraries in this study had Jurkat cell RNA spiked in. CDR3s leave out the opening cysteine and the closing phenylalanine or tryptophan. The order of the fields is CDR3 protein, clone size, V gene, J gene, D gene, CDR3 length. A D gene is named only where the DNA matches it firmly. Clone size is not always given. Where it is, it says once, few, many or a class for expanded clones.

CDR3 protein: AISESPQTLPEVV
clone size: many
V gene: TRBV10-3
J gene: TRBJ1-1
D gene: NA
CDR3 length: 13

CDR3 protein: ASSIGFSTTIWYNEQF
clone size: many
V gene: TRBV19
J gene: TRBJ2-1
D gene: NA
CDR3 length: 16

CDR3 protein: ASSPAGGAYEQY
clone size: many
V gene: TRBV4-1
J gene: TRBJ2-7
D gene: TRBD2
CDR3 length: 12

CDR3 protein: ASSKPDRGYGETQY
clone size: many
V gene: TRBV27
J gene: TRBJ2-5
D gene: TRBD1
CDR3 length: 14

CDR3 protein: ASRKSGSSYEQY
clone size: many
V gene: TRBV7-2
J gene: TRBJ2-7
D gene: NA
CDR3 length: 12

CDR3 protein: ASREDISTDTQY
clone size: many
V gene: TRBV28
J gene: TRBJ2-3
D gene: NA
CDR3 length: 12

CDR3 protein: ASSLTSVYEQY
clone size: few
V gene: TRBV12-3/TRBV12-4
J gene: TRBJ2-7
D gene: TRBD2
CDR3 length: 11

CDR3 protein: ASSQASISGYEQF
clone size: few
V gene: TRBV4-1
J gene: TRBJ2-1
D gene: NA
CDR3 length: 13

CDR3 protein: SASPREEDTQY
clone size: many
V gene: TRBV20-1
J gene: TRBJ2-3
D gene: NA
CDR3 length: 11

CDR3 protein: ASSLLRGGEKLF
clone size: many
V gene: TRBV28
J gene: TRBJ1-4
D gene: NA
CDR3 length: 12

CDR3 protein: ASSKLVRDRDFAGRVVEQF
clone size: NA
V gene: TRBV21-1
J gene: TRBJ2-1
D gene: NA
CDR3 length: 19

CDR3 protein: ASSKGDSQNQPQH
clone size: many
V gene: TRBV21-1
J gene: TRBJ1-5
D gene: NA
CDR3 length: 13

CDR3 protein: ATSDPTRGAYTDTQY
clone size: many
V gene: TRBV24-1
J gene: TRBJ2-3
D gene: NA
CDR3 length: 15

CDR3 protein: ASSSEDEGLAGVWQETQY
clone size: many
V gene: TRBV7-2
J gene: TRBJ2-5
D gene: TRBD2
CDR3 length: 18

CDR3 protein: ASSSRDRASNKKLF
clone size: many
V gene: TRBV7-9
J gene: TRBJ1-4
D gene: TRBD1
CDR3 length: 14

CDR3 protein: ASSFSKGTTYNEQF
clone size: many
V gene: TRBV11-3
J gene: TRBJ2-1
D gene: NA
CDR3 length: 14

CDR3 protein: SARDLGGYEQY
clone size: many
V gene: TRBV20-1
J gene: TRBJ2-7
D gene: NA
CDR3 length: 11

CDR3 protein: ASSPKPPGEGQPQH
clone size: few
V gene: TRBV12-3/TRBV12-4
J gene: TRBJ1-5
D gene: NA
CDR3 length: 14

CDR3 protein: ASSSLGVYQETQY
clone size: many
V gene: TRBV7-8
J gene: TRBJ2-5
D gene: NA
CDR3 length: 13

CDR3 protein: AGSGNRKETQY
clone size: few
V gene: TRBV19
J gene: TRBJ2-5
D gene: NA
CDR3 length: 11

CDR3 protein: TSSRPGGITYEQY
clone size: few
V gene: TRBV1
J gene: TRBJ2-7
D gene: NA
CDR3 length: 13

CDR3 protein: ASSEEPLGTYEQY
clone size: NA
V gene: TRBV6-1
J gene: TRBJ2-7
D gene: NA
CDR3 length: 13

CDR3 protein: ASSQVGSGTGELF
clone size: many
V gene: TRBV14
J gene: TRBJ2-2
D gene: TRBD2
CDR3 length: 13

CDR3 protein: ASSLGLEEGDTGGLF
clone size: NA
V gene: TRBV5-4
J gene: TRBJ2-2
D gene: NA
CDR3 length: 15

CDR3 protein: ASSPKVGGSYGYT
clone size: NA
V gene: TRBV12-3/TRBV12-4
J gene: TRBJ1-2
D gene: NA
CDR3 length: 13

CDR3 protein: ASSQGRGTIVANTGELF
clone size: many
V gene: TRBV4-1
J gene: TRBJ2-2
D gene: NA
CDR3 length: 17

CDR3 protein: ASSLGTGSYEQY
clone size: many
V gene: TRBV7-2
J gene: TRBJ2-7
D gene: TRBD1
CDR3 length: 12

CDR3 protein: ASSQDVEGFSGELF
clone size: many
V gene: TRBV4-2
J gene: TRBJ2-2
D gene: NA
CDR3 length: 14

CDR3 protein: AIGEPGLGAPGELF
clone size: NA
V gene: TRBV10-3
J gene: TRBJ2-2
D gene: TRBD2
CDR3 length: 14

CDR3 protein: ASSPRTGEGSAELF
clone size: many
V gene: TRBV28
J gene: TRBJ2-2
D gene: TRBD1
CDR3 length: 14

CDR3 protein: ASSQGTGEAEQF
clone size: many
V gene: TRBV4-1
J gene: TRBJ2-1
D gene: TRBD1
CDR3 length: 12

CDR3 protein: TSSLALGTHPVNGNQPQH
clone size: NA
V gene: TRBV7-2
J gene: TRBJ1-5
D gene: NA
CDR3 length: 18

CDR3 protein: ASSSQWPSTLSYNEQF
clone size: few
V gene: TRBV7-9
J gene: TRBJ2-1
D gene: NA
CDR3 length: 16

CDR3 protein: ASSYSLAGLNTEAF
clone size: many
V gene: TRBV6-2/TRBV6-3
J gene: TRBJ1-1
D gene: NA
CDR3 length: 14

CDR3 protein: ASRNRRRLDTQY
clone size: many
V gene: TRBV5-6
J gene: TRBJ2-3
D gene: NA
CDR3 length: 12

CDR3 protein: SVGTPYQETQY
clone size: many
V gene: TRBV29-1
J gene: TRBJ2-5
D gene: NA
CDR3 length: 11

CDR3 protein: SVEERDKGYEQY
clone size: NA
V gene: TRBV29-1
J gene: TRBJ2-7
D gene: NA
CDR3 length: 12

CDR3 protein: RVLFGTGNNEQF
clone size: many
V gene: TRBV29-1
J gene: TRBJ2-1
D gene: TRBD1
CDR3 length: 12

CDR3 protein: ASSLEWTSFEQY
clone size: many
V gene: TRBV7-9
J gene: TRBJ2-7
D gene: TRBD2
CDR3 length: 12

CDR3 protein: ASSQDSAGWDQPQH
clone size: many
V gene: TRBV3-1
J gene: TRBJ1-5
D gene: NA
CDR3 length: 14

CDR3 protein: ASSQRLAYYEQY
clone size: many
V gene: TRBV3-1
J gene: TRBJ2-7
D gene: TRBD2
CDR3 length: 12

CDR3 protein: ASSQGRGIAEAF
clone size: NA
V gene: TRBV4-3
J gene: TRBJ1-1
D gene: NA
CDR3 length: 12

CDR3 protein: ASSYGHLEAF
clone size: once
V gene: TRBV5-6
J gene: TRBJ1-1
D gene: NA
CDR3 length: 10

CDR3 protein: ASSLLYSAETQY
clone size: many
V gene: TRBV27
J gene: TRBJ2-5
D gene: NA
CDR3 length: 12

CDR3 protein: ASSSGYGNSYEQY
clone size: many
V gene: TRBV5-6
J gene: TRBJ2-7
D gene: NA
CDR3 length: 13

CDR3 protein: ASSLGLGGALQY
clone size: many
V gene: TRBV28
J gene: TRBJ2-7
D gene: NA
CDR3 length: 12

CDR3 protein: ASMVGLAGNQPQH
clone size: NA
V gene: TRBV19
J gene: TRBJ1-5
D gene: NA
CDR3 length: 13

CDR3 protein: ASSGTSSSYNEQF
clone size: many
V gene: TRBV5-4
J gene: TRBJ2-1
D gene: NA
CDR3 length: 13

CDR3 protein: ASSAGTDTDTQY
clone size: many
V gene: TRBV5-5
J gene: TRBJ2-3
D gene: NA
CDR3 length: 12

CDR3 protein: ASSQETADLLNTDTQY
clone size: many
V gene: TRBV4-3
J gene: TRBJ2-3
D gene: NA
CDR3 length: 16

CDR3 protein: ASSLIIDPETGYT
clone size: few
V gene: TRBV7-9
J gene: TRBJ1-2
D gene: NA
CDR3 length: 13

CDR3 protein: ASSFSMLEEWNTGELF
clone size: many
V gene: TRBV28
J gene: TRBJ2-2
D gene: NA
CDR3 length: 16

CDR3 protein: ASSLGNTGELF
clone size: many
V gene: TRBV7-9
J gene: TRBJ2-2
D gene: NA
CDR3 length: 11